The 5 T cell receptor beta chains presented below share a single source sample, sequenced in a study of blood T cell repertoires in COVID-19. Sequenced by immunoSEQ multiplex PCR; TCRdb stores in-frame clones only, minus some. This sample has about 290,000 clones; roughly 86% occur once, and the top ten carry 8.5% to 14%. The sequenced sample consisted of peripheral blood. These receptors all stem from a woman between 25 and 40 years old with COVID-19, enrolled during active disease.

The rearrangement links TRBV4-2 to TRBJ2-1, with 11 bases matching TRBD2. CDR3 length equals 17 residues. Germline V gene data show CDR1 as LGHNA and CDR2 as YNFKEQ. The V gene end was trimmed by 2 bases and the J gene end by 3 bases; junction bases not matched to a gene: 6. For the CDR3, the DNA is TGTGCCAGCAGCCAAAATGTAGCGGGGGGGAGCTACAATGAGCAGTTCTTC. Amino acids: CASSQNVAGGSYNEQFF.

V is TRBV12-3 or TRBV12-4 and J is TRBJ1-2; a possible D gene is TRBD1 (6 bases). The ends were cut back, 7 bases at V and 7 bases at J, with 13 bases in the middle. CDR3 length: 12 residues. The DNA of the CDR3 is TGTGCCAGCACCGACAGGATTCTTGGCTACACCTTC. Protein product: CASTDRILGYTF.

CDR3 nucleotides: TGTGCCAGTGCGGCGGGTAGAGGAAACACCATATATTTT. Encoded protein: CASAAGRGNTIYF. J is TRBJ1-3 and V is TRBV19; D unresolved. The CDR3 is 13 amino acids. The germline V gene encodes CDR1 LNHDA and CDR2 SQIVND (reference sequence). Deletions cut 8 bases from V and 4 bases from J, with 12 bases between.

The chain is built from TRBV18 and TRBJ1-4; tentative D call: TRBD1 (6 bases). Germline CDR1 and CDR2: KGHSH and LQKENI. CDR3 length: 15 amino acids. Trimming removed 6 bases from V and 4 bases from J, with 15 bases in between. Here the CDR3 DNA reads TGTGCCAGCTCGACAAGGCCGGGACATAATGAAAAACTGTTTTTT. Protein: CASSTRPGHNEKLFF.

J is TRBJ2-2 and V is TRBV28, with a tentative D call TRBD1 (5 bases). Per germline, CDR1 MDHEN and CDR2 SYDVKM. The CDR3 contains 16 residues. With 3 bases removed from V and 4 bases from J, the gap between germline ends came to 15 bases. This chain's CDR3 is CASSFYRWQGTGELFF. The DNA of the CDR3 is TGTGCCAGCAGTTTTTACCGGTGGCAGGGCACCGGGGAGCTGTTTTTT. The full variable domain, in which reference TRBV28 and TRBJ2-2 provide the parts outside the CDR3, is DVKVTQSSRYLVKRTGEKVFLECVQDMDHENMFWYRQDPGLGLRLIYFSYDVKMKEKGDIPEGYSVSREKKERFSLILESASTNQTSMYLCASSFYRWQGTGELFFGEGSRLTVL.